A single sample is the source of the 15 T cell receptor beta chains below, sequenced in a study of cytomegalovirus exposure and HLA in healthy donors. This PCR relied on a set of 60 Vbeta primers and 13 Jbeta primers. Clones were sequenced by immunoSEQ multiplex PCR, and TCRdb holds only the in-frame ones, with some missing. The table has some 110,000 clones, around 86% seen once. The sequenced material came from PBMCs. The receptors here all came from a woman in her twenties or thirties in good health and CMV-seronegative.

The chain employs TRBV15 and TRBJ2-5; TRBD2 is a possible D gene (6 bases). In germline, CDR1 is LNHNV, CDR2 YYDKDF (reference sequence). V lost 1 base, J lost 9 bases, and 18 bases lay in between. CDR3 length: 15 amino acids. CDR3 DNA sequence: TGTGCCACCAGCAGAGGCGGAGGAGGGGCCCTGGCCCAGTACTTC. This encodes CATSRGGGGALAQYF.

The rearrangement links TRBV18 to TRBJ2-7, with 8 bases fitting TRBD2. V shed 2 bases and J 6 bases; nucleotides not matched to a gene: 6. Germline V gene data show CDR1 as KGHSH and CDR2 as LQKENI. The CDR3 spans 14 residues. The CDR3 DNA sequence: TGTGCCAGCTCACCATATGTAGCGGGAACCGAGCAGTACTTC. Protein product: CASSPYVAGTEQYF.

The V gene is TRBV19, the J gene TRBJ2-1; 12 positions agree with TRBD2. The germline V gene has CDR1 LNHDA and CDR2 SQIVND (reference sequence). V was pared by 7 bases and J by 5 bases, with 9 bases of the junction left unmatched. The CDR3 runs 16 residues. CDR3 sequence reads: CASTELAGGRHNEQFF. The CDR3 DNA follows: TGTGCCAGTACTGAACTAGCGGGAGGTAGGCACAATGAGCAGTTCTTC.

J is TRBJ2-1 and V is TRBV7-2; TRBD1 matches at 10 bases. V was clipped by 3 bases and J by 9 bases; unmatched bases: 8. Germline values: CDR1 SGHTA, CDR2 FQGNSA. This CDR3 spans 15 amino acids. The CDR3 spells CASSLIGQGVGEQFF. The DNA for the CDR3 is TGTGCCAGCAGCTTGATCGGACAGGGGGTCGGTGAGCAGTTCTTC.

The chain couples TRBV5-5 to TRBJ2-5; no definite D call. The assigned J gene may be wrong: the sequence end matches TRBJ2-7 better. CDR1 is SGHKS and CDR2 is YYEKEE in the germline V gene (reference sequence). CDR3 length equals 17 residues. DNA of the CDR3: TGTGCCAGCAGCTTGGCACTACCGATTGTCGCCTCCTACGAGCAGTACTTC. Translation: CASSLALPIVASYEQYF.

The gene calls are TRBV9 and TRBJ2-7, with 8 bases that match TRBD1. The length of the CDR3 is 15 residues. Germline CDR1 SGDLS, CDR2 YYNGEE. The V gene end was trimmed by 0 bases and the J gene end by 6 bases; junction bases not matched to a gene: 8. For the CDR3, the DNA is TGTGCCAGCAGCGTAGAAGTAGGGACAGGTGGCGAGCAGTACTTC. The encoded protein is CASSVEVGTGGEQYF. The full variable domain, with the rest looked up from reference TRBV9 and TRBJ2-7, is DSGVTQTPKHLITATGQRVTLRCSPRSGDLSVYWYQQSLDQGLQFLIQYYNGEERAKGNILERFSAQQFPDLHSELNLSSLELGDSALYFCASSVEVGTGGEQYFGPGTRLTVT.

This clone has only a few counts. The rearrangement uses TRBV30 and TRBJ1-2, with D maybe TRBD1 (5 bases). V was cut by 3 bases and J by 4 bases, with 9 bases left in between. CDR1 GTSNPN and CDR2 SVGIG come from the germline V gene (reference sequence). The CDR3 has 12 residues. The CDR3 DNA is TGTGCCTGGAGGGACGACAGCTATGGCTACACCTTC. It codes for CAWRDDSYGYTF.

This chain connects TRBV5-1 to TRBJ2-2; 7 nucleotides align to TRBD2. J was trimmed by 1 base and V by 2 bases; bases with no gene match: 5. Germline CDR1 and CDR2: SGHRS and YFSETQ. The CDR3 runs to 16 residues. The chain's CDR3 is CASSFASGLNTGELFF. The CDR3 region has the DNA TGCGCCAGCAGCTTTGCTAGCGGCCTGAACACCGGGGAGCTGTTTTTT.

The chain has TRBV28 and TRBJ2-2; D perhaps matches TRBD2 (5 bases). This CDR3 has 16 amino acids. V was pared by 2 bases and J by 4 bases, with 14 bases between. Germline lookup yields CDR1 MDHEN and CDR2 SYDVKM. CDR3 protein: CASSLGRGITTGELFF. CDR3 sequence (DNA): TGTGCCAGCAGTTTAGGTCGGGGAATCACCACCGGGGAGCTGTTTTTT.

The V and J genes are TRBV5-4 and TRBJ2-7; a possible D gene is TRBD2 (6 bases). The CDR3 sequence is 13 residues long. CDR1 is SGHNT, CDR2 YYREEE, per germline (reference sequence). Trimming took off 1 base at V and 7 bases at J, with 12 bases between the two ends. This CDR3 reads CASSLTGDSEQYF. Written as DNA, the CDR3 is TGTGCCAGCAGCTTGACGGGAGATTCTGAGCAGTACTTC.

This chain joins TRBV6-5 and TRBJ1-2; 9 bases are shared with TRBD1. Germline loops: CDR1 MNHEY, CDR2 SVGAGI. Trimming removed 6 bases from V and 9 bases from J; junction bases left unmatched: 8. The CDR3 totals 13 residues. The CDR3 DNA reads as TGTGCCAGCAGCCTGGGACAGGGCGGTAGCTACACCTTC. Translation: CASSLGQGGSYTF.

The gene calls are TRBV5-1 and TRBJ2-3; D gene unclear. The CDR3 spans 12 residues. Germline V gene data show CDR1 as SGHRS and CDR2 as YFSETQ. Trimming stripped 3 bases from V and 4 bases from J, with 6 bases between. Here the CDR3 reads CASSSGADTQYF. The CDR3, as DNA: TGCGCCAGCAGCTCCGGTGCAGATACGCAGTATTTT.

The V gene is TRBV27, the J gene TRBJ1-5; 7 bases fit TRBD1. The CDR3 is 15 residues long. The V segment lost 4 bases and the J segment 2 bases; nucleotides outside the gene matches: 5. CDR1 and CDR2 (germline): MNHEY, SMNVEV (reference sequence). CDR3 DNA sequence: TGTGCCAGCAGTTGGCTCGGACAGGGCAATCAGCCCCAGCATTTT. Translated: CASSWLGQGNQPQHF.

The J gene is TRBJ2-3, the V gene TRBV29-1; no clear D. Germline V CDR1 and CDR2: SQVTM, ANQGSEA. V lost 4 bases and J 1 base, leaving 15 bases between the germline ends. CDR3 size: 15 residues. The CDR3 here is CSVAASVGRTDTQYF. The CDR3 DNA reads TGCAGCGTTGCAGCATCAGTGGGCCGCACAGATACGCAGTATTTT.

As for this clone: Different DNA sequences within this sample yield the same CDR3. The chain recombines TRBV6-6 with TRBJ2-7, with TRBD2 matching over 12 bases. With V trimmed by 5 bases and J by 4 bases, 3 bases remained unmatched. The CDR3 consists of 14 residues. Germline-derived CDR1 and CDR2 are MNHNY and SVGAGI (reference sequence). CDR3: CASSTSGRRYEQYF. The CDR3, as DNA: TGTGCCAGCAGTACTAGCGGGAGGAGGTACGAGCAGTACTTC.